The subject of this entry is one T cell receptor (beta chain). The CDR3 has 16 residues. The V gene lost 6 bases and the J gene lost 3 bases, with 20 bases spanning the gap. Germline CDR1 MDHEN, CDR2 SYDVKM. TCRdb keeps only in-frame clones here, not all; method: immunoSEQ multiplex PCR. The table includes 650,000 to 950,000 clones, 70% to 90% detected once. This sample is drawn from a study of shared T cell receptors in the human thymus. This sample was shared with a second study, whose subject was human thymus T cells. That work states: Thymus pieces cut out during corrective heart surgery were the tissue that was used.

The TCR sequence derives from a girl under three years old with a congenital heart defect. The source material was thymocytes. The chain uses TRBV28 and TRBJ1-2; maybe TRBD1 (5 bases). This CDR3 reads CASSSQWARGDYGYTF. The CDR3 coding sequence is TGTGCCAGCAGCTCCCAGTGGGCCCGGGGGGACTATGGCTACACCTTC.